This TCR beta chain was recovered during a study of cytotoxic CD8 clonotypes in ibrutinib-treated CLL. Study-wide context: Responses: roughly 25 partial, 2 complete; after median roughly 5.5 years, roughly 14 stayed remitted, roughly 12 progressed.

Using immunoSEQ multiplex PCR, the repertoire was profiled, and TCRdb retains in-frame clones only, with some absent. Among under 150,000 clones listed, under 95% were seen once. This material consisted of PBMCs, taken after 12 months of ibrutinib treatment. The source of this sequence is a human donor with chronic lymphocytic leukemia.

CDR3 region: CASSTQGISTGELFF. The CDR3 nucleotides are TGTGCCAGCAGTACACAGGGTATCTCGACCGGGGAGCTGTTTTTT. The V call is TRBV6-5, the J call TRBJ2-2, with TRBD1 as a possible D gene (6 bases). CDR1 is MNHEY and CDR2 is SVGAGI in the germline V gene. The CDR3 contains 15 residues. V lost 5 bases and J 5 bases, leaving 15 bases between the germline ends.